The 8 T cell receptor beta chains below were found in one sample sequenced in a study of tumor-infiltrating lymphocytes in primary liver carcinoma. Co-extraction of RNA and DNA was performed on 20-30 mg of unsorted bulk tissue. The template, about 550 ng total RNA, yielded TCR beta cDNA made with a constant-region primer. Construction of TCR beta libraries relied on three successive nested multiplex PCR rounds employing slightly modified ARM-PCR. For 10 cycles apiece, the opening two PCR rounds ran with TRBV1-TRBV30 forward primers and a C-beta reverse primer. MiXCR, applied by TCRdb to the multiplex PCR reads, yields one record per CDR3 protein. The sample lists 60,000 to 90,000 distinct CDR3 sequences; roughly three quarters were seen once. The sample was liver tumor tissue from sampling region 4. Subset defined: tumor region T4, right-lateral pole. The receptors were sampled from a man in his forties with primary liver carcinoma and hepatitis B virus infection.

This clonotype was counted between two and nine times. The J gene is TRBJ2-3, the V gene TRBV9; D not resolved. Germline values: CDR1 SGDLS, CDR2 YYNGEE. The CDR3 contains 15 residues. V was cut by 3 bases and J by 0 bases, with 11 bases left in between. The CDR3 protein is CASSAAPGSTDTQYF. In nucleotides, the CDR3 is TGTGCCAGCAGCGCCGCCCCCGGTAGCACAGATACGCAGTATTTT.

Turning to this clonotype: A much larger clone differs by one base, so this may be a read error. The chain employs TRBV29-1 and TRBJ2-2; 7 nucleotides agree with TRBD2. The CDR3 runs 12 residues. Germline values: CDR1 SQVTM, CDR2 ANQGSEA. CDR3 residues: CSVTAPGGGLFF. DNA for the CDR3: TGCAGCGTGACCGCCCCCGGCGGGGGGCTGTTTTTT.

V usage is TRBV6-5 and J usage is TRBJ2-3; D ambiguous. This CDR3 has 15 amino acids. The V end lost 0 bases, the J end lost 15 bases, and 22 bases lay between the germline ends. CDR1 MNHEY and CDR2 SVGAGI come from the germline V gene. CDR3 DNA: TGTGCCAGCAGTTACTCAACGGTAGCAGCGAGGCCGCGATATTTT. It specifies CASSYSTVAARPRYF.

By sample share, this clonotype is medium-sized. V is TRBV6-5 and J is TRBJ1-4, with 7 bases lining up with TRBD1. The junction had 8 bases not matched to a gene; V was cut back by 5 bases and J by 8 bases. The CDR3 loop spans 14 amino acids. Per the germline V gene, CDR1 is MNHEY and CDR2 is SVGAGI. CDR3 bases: TGTGCCAGCAGTGAAAAGGGGGCCGAGGAAAAACTGTTTTTT. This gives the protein CASSEKGAEEKLFF.

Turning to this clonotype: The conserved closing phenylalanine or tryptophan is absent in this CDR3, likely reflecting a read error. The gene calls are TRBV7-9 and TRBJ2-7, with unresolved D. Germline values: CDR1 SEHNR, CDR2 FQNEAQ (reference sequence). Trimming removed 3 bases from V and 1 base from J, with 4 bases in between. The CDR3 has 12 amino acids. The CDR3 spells CASSLSSYEQYL. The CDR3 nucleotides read TGTGCCAGCAGCTTGTCTTCCTACGAGCAGTACCTC.

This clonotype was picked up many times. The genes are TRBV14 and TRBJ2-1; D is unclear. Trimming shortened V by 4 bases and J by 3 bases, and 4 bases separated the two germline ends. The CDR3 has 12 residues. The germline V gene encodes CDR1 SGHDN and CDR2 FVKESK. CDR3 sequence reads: CASSRFYNEQFF. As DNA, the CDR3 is TGTGCCAGCAGCCGGTTCTACAATGAGCAGTTCTTC.

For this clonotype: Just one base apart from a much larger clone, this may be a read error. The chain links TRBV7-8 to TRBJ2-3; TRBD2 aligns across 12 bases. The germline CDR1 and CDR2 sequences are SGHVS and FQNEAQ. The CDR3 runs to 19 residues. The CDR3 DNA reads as TGTACCAGCAGCTTAGCGGCCCGGGCTAGCGGGAGGGCCGCGGATACGCAGTATTTT. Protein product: CTSSLAARASGRAADTQYF.

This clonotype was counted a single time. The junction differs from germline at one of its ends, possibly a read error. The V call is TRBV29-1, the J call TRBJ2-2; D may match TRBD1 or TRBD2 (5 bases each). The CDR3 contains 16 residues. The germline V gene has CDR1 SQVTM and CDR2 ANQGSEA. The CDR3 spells CNVEISGGANTWELFF. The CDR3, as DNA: TGCAACGTTGAAATTAGTGGGGGAGCGAACACTTGGGAACTGTTTTTT.